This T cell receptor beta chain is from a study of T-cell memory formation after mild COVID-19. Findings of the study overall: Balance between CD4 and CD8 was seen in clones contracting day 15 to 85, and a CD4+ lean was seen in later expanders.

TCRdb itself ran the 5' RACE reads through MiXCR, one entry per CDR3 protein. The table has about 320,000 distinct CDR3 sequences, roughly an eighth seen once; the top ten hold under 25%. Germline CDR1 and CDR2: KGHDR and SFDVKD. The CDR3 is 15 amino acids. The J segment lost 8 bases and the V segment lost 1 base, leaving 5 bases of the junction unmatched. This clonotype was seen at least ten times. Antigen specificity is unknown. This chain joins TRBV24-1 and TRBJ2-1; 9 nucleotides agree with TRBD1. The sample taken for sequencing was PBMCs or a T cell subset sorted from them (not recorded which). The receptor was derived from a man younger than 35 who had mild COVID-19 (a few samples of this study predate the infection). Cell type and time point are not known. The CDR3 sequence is CATSDLGTGSDEQFF. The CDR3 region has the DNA TGTGCCACCAGTGATTTAGGGACAGGGTCGGATGAGCAGTTCTTC.